This TCR beta chain was retrieved from a study of CD8 T cells in ankylosing spondylitis. TCRdb fed the 5' RACE reads into MiXCR, producing one record per CDR3 protein. The sample carries nearly 250,000 distinct CDR3 sequences, 30% to 40% recorded once. This clonotype was detected a few times. This CDR3 has 18 residues. J was trimmed by 3 bases and V by 4 bases; bases with no gene match: 7. The sequence came from a male donor with ankylosing spondylitis or in good health (not recorded which). The rearrangement links TRBV12-3 or TRBV12-4 to TRBJ2-6, with TRBD1 identical over 12 bases. The sample was blood, either unsorted or a sorted T cell fraction (not recorded which). Written as DNA, the CDR3 is TGTGCCAGCAGTTCCACGGGACAGGGGGCCTTTGGGGCCAACGTCCTGACTTTC. Protein sequence: CASSSTGQGAFGANVLTF.